The 8 T cell receptor beta chains below all came from one sample that was sequenced in a study of T-cell reconstitution after alpha-beta-depleted transplantation in children. Researchers prepared the TCRbeta library using unique molecular identifiers, the study reports. TCRdb called the PCR reads again in MiXCR, with one record for every CDR3 protein. This table has approximately 300,000 distinct CDR3 sequences, around a tenth appearing once. This material consisted of peripheral blood, taken 180 days after TCRalphabeta/CD19-depleted stem cell transplant. The source of these receptors is a male patient aged 2 to 9 who had a stem cell transplant for chronic granulomatous disease, so the T cells may come from the graft donor.

This clonotype was counted many times. The chain recombines TRBV15 with TRBJ2-5; D is perhaps TRBD2 (7 bases). The CDR3 extends over 14 amino acids. Germline-derived CDR1 and CDR2 are LNHNV and YYDKDF (reference sequence). V was pared by 1 base and J by 5 bases, with 11 bases between. The CDR3 sequence is CATSRAGGAETQYF. As DNA, the CDR3 is TGTGCCACCAGCAGAGCGGGGGGCGCGGAGACCCAGTACTTC.

Ten or more counts support this clonotype. V usage is TRBV10-2 and J usage is TRBJ2-1, with 7 bases matching TRBD2. V dropped 4 bases and J dropped 3; count of bases not matched to a gene: 3. Germline CDR1 and CDR2: WSHSY and SAAADI. This CDR3 comprises 14 residues. CDR3 amino acids: CASSGGLDYNEQFF. The DNA for the CDR3 is TGCGCCAGCAGTGGAGGACTAGACTACAATGAGCAGTTCTTC.

The sample holds many counts of this clonotype. The chain has TRBV11-1 and TRBJ2-7, with TRBD2 identical over 7 bases. Losses at the gene ends were 3 bases for V and 1 base for J; bases not matched to a gene: 15. Germline CDR1 and CDR2: SGHAT and FQDESV (reference sequence). CDR3 length: 18 amino acids. CDR3 nucleotides: TGTGCCAGCAGCTTGCGGGACTTTAGCGGGCTAGTATCCTACGAGCAGTACTTC. Protein product: CASSLRDFSGLVSYEQYF.

The table lists this clonotype with a few counts. The chain carries TRBV2 and TRBJ2-2; D remains ambiguous. Trimming took off 2 bases at V and 1 base at J, with 2 bases between the two ends. The CDR3 has 13 residues. From germline, CDR1 is SNHLY and CDR2 FYNNEI. In DNA, the CDR3 is TGTGCCAGCAGTGAATGGAACACCGGGGAGCTGTTTTTT. It encodes CASSEWNTGELFF.

Notes on this clonotype: This clone may be a read error of a much larger clone one base away. V gene TRBV29-1 combines with J gene TRBJ2-1, with D possibly TRBD2 on 6 matching bases. This CDR3 region has 14 residues. Germline CDR1 SQVTM, CDR2 ANQGSEA. The CDR3 reads CSGSSGTSYNDQFF. CDR3 DNA sequence: TGCAGCGGTAGTAGCGGAACCTCCTACAATGACCAGTTCTTC.

A remark on this clonotype: A much more abundant neighbour one base away suggests this may be a read error. The chain combines TRBV29-1 with TRBJ1-1, with a possible D match to TRBD1 (5 bases). V was trimmed by 7 bases and J by 1 base, leaving 16 bases between them. Germline CDR1 reads SQVTM; CDR2 reads ANQGSEA. The CDR3 sequence is 14 residues long. CDR3 sequence reads: CSDAWEGRNTEAFF. DNA for the CDR3: TGCAGCGATGCGTGGGAGGGGAGGAACACTGAAGCTTTCTTT.

This clonotype occurred many times. J is TRBJ2-5 and V is TRBV5-1; D gene unclear. V was shortened by 2 bases and J by 5 bases, with 10 bases between the two germline ends. The CDR3 sequence is 13 residues long. Germline CDR1 is SGHRS and CDR2 is YFSETQ. CDR3 residues: CASSFPGSETQYF. CDR3 DNA sequence: TGCGCCAGCAGCTTTCCCGGCAGTGAGACCCAGTACTTC.

In this sample, this clonotype turned up many times. V usage is TRBV12-3 or TRBV12-4 and J usage is TRBJ2-1; no reliable D call. V lost 3 bases and J lost 9, with 18 bases in between. This CDR3 contains 15 residues. Here the CDR3 DNA reads TGTGCCAGCAGTTTCGTGAGCCAGTTGACCGCTGAGCAGTTCTTC. It translates to CASSFVSQLTAEQFF.